The 29 T cell receptor beta chains below come from one sample, sequenced in a study of radiotherapy plus CTLA-4 blockade in lung cancer. Libraries were prepared by immunoSEQ multiplex PCR; TCRdb keeps only in-frame clonotypes and omits some of them. Seen here are 55,000 to 65,000 clones, about 72% observed once, and the top ten hold about 3.1%. The specimen was peripheral blood, collected from a patient treated with radiotherapy plus ipilimumab. The receptors originated from a human donor with non-small cell lung cancer who had a complete response to radiotherapy plus ipilimumab.

This clone was detected once. This chain joins TRBV5-1 and TRBJ2-1, with 8 nucleotides matching TRBD1. The CDR3 runs 13 residues. After removal of 2 bases from V and 6 bases from J, the junction contained 1 base not matched to a gene. Germline V CDR1 and CDR2: SGHRS, YFSETQ. The CDR3 region has the DNA TGCGCCAGCAGCTTTGGACAGGGCAATGAGCAGTTCTTC. Its translation: CASSFGQGNEQFF. Full variable domain (remainder filled in from reference TRBV5-1 and TRBJ2-1): KAGVTQTPRYLIKTRGQQVTLSCSPISGHRSVSWYQQTPGQGLQFLFEYFSETQRNKGNFPGRFSGRQFSNSRSEMNVSTLELGDSALYLCASSFGQGNEQFFGPGTRLTVL.

The chain links TRBV28 to TRBJ1-2, with D perhaps TRBD1 (6 bases). V lost 7 bases and J 5 bases, leaving 14 bases between the germline ends. There are 13 residues in the CDR3. Per the germline V gene, CDR1 is MDHEN and CDR2 is SYDVKM. DNA for the CDR3: TGTGCCAGCATTGGACAGAGCTTTTATGGCTACACCTTC. The encoded protein is CASIGQSFYGYTF.

This sequence joins TRBV4-2 and TRBJ2-1; 9 positions match TRBD2. Per the germline V gene, CDR1 is LGHNA and CDR2 is YNFKEQ. V gave up 0 bases and J gave up 6 bases; unmatched junction bases: 6. The CDR3 runs 16 residues. The chain's CDR3 is CASSQDLAGIRNEQFF. The DNA for the CDR3 is TGTGCCAGCAGCCAAGATCTAGCGGGAATACGCAATGAGCAGTTCTTC.

The chain has TRBV7-2 and TRBJ1-6, with a weak D call TRBD1 (5 bases). Germline V gene lookup returns CDR1 SGHTA and CDR2 FQGNSA. Trimming shortened V by 4 bases and J by 0 bases, and 19 bases separated the two germline ends. The CDR3 consists of 19 residues. CDR3 residues: CASSSAGTTVSSYNSPLHF. In DNA form, the CDR3 reads TGTGCCAGCAGCTCGGCGGGAACGACAGTGAGCTCCTATAATTCACCCCTCCACTTT.

The chain is built from TRBV9 and TRBJ1-2, with 11 bases fitting TRBD1. Looked up from germline, CDR1 is SGDLS and CDR2 is YYNGEE. CDR3 length: 16 amino acids. Trimming took 4 bases from V and 3 from J; bases not matched to a gene: 8. CDR3 coding DNA: TGTGCCAGCAGCCCGGGACAGGGGGTTGCTGACTATGGCTACACCTTC. It yields the protein CASSPGQGVADYGYTF.

The chain combines TRBV5-1 with TRBJ1-2; 7 nucleotides align to TRBD1. Per the germline V gene, CDR1 is SGHRS and CDR2 is YFSETQ. This CDR3 has 14 amino acids. With V trimmed by 4 bases and J by 3 bases, 6 bases remained unmatched. The CDR3 region is CASSPGDRDYGYTF. The CDR3 nucleotides read TGCGCCAGCAGCCCCGGTGACAGGGACTATGGCTACACCTTC. The variable domain in full, with the rest retrieved from reference TRBV5-1 and TRBJ1-2, is KAGVTQTPRYLIKTRGQQVTLSCSPISGHRSVSWYQQTPGQGLQFLFEYFSETQRNKGNFPGRFSGRQFSNSRSEMNVSTLELGDSALYLCASSPGDRDYGYTFGSGTRLTVV.

The V and J genes are TRBV7-8 and TRBJ2-7, with 12 positions matching TRBD1. J gave up 4 bases and V 2 bases, and 18 bases lay outside the gene matches. Germline CDR1 and CDR2: SGHVS and FQNEAQ. The CDR3 extends over 20 amino acids. The CDR3 region has the DNA TGTGCCAGCAGCTTACGCGGTTTGGGACAGGGGGCCGAGCGGGGTTACGAGCAGTACTTC. Its protein is CASSLRGLGQGAERGYEQYF.

The J gene is TRBJ2-5, the V gene TRBV19; 8 bases line up with TRBD2. Looked up from germline, CDR1 is LNHDA and CDR2 is SQIVND (reference sequence). V lost 3 bases, J lost 0 bases, and 9 bases stayed unmatched. This CDR3 is built from 17 residues. CDR3: CASSIVFRGGDQETQYF. Here the CDR3 DNA reads TGTGCCAGTAGTATCGTCTTTCGGGGGGGGGACCAAGAGACCCAGTACTTC.

V usage is TRBV6-5 and J usage is TRBJ1-1, with TRBD1 matching over 10 bases. The V segment lost 6 bases and the J segment 1 base; nucleotides outside the gene matches: 5. Germline V gene lookup returns CDR1 MNHEY and CDR2 SVGAGI. This CDR3 region has 15 residues. The CDR3 DNA reads TGTGCCAGCAGACGCCGGACAGGGGGGAACACTGAAGCTTTCTTT. Its protein is CASRRRTGGNTEAFF.

The V gene is TRBV5-1, the J gene TRBJ2-7; 12 bases align to TRBD1. Looked up from germline, CDR1 is SGHRS and CDR2 is YFSETQ. The trim removed 2 bases at V and 6 bases at J, leaving 9 bases unmatched. The CDR3 is 16 residues long. Written as DNA, the CDR3 is TGCGCCAGCAGCTTCTCTTTACCGGGACAGGGGGCCGAGCAGTACTTC. This encodes CASSFSLPGQGAEQYF.

The chain is built from TRBV11-2 and TRBJ2-1; maybe TRBD1 (5 bases). CDR3 length: 13 amino acids. The V gene's germline CDR1 is SGHAT and CDR2 FQNNGV. The V and J ends lost 1 base and 9 bases respectively, with 10 bases between them. In nucleotides, the CDR3 is TGTGCCAGCAGCTTAGCAGGGCCCGGTGAGCAGTTCTTC. This gives the protein CASSLAGPGEQFF.

This clone appeared a single time. The chain is built from TRBV7-2 and TRBJ2-7; TRBD2 matches 7 bases. The germline V gene encodes CDR1 SGHTA and CDR2 FQGNSA. V lost 5 bases, J lost 3 bases, and 4 bases stayed unmatched. The CDR3 totals 13 residues. The CDR3 nucleotides read TGTGCCAGCAGCCGGACGGGGGGCTACGAGCAGTACTTC. Translated, it gives CASSRTGGYEQYF. Filled out from reference TRBV7-2 and TRBJ2-7, the complete variable domain reads GAGVSQSPSNKVTEKGKDVELRCDPISGHTALYWYRQSLGQGLEFLIYFQGNSAPDKSGLPSDRFSAERTGGSVSTLTIQRTQQEDSAVYLCASSRTGGYEQYFGPGTRLTVT.

The CDR3 DNA is TGTGCCAGCAGCCAGGTTAGCGGGAAAGAGACCCAGTACTTC. Translated, it gives CASSQVSGKETQYF. This chain uses TRBV4-2 with TRBJ2-5, with TRBD2 identical over 8 bases. The CDR3 is 14 residues long. V was pared by 3 bases and J by 3 bases, with 3 bases of the junction left unmatched. CDR1 is LGHNA and CDR2 is YNFKEQ in the germline V gene.

The chain combines TRBV6-4 with TRBJ2-6; D remains unclear. This CDR3 has 15 residues. Per the germline V gene, CDR1 is MRHNA and CDR2 is SNTAGT. V lost 2 bases and J 0 bases, leaving 5 bases between the germline ends. The CDR3: CASSDGLSGANVLTF. CDR3 coding DNA: TGTGCCAGCAGTGACGGCCTCTCTGGGGCCAACGTCCTGACTTTC.

The V call is TRBV27, the J call TRBJ2-2; the match to TRBD1 covers 7 bases. Germline lookup yields CDR1 MNHEY and CDR2 SMNVEV (reference sequence). Trimming at V came to 7 bases and at J to 5 bases, leaving 13 bases not matched to a gene. CDR3 length: 16 residues. The CDR3 protein is CASTLFPRGQTGELFF. DNA for the CDR3: TGTGCCAGCACTCTATTTCCGAGGGGGCAAACCGGGGAGCTGTTTTTT.

V gene TRBV6-1 combines with J gene TRBJ1-1; tentatively, D is TRBD1 (6 bases). V gave up 2 bases and J gave up 4 bases, with 11 bases separating them. CDR1 is MNHNS and CDR2 is SASEGT in the germline V gene. The CDR3 covers 14 residues. The CDR3 sequence: CASSESGRGTEAFF. CDR3 bases: TGTGCCAGCAGTGAATCGGGCAGGGGCACTGAAGCTTTCTTT.

V gene TRBV7-6 combines with J gene TRBJ2-3; 9 nucleotides align to TRBD2. CDR1 SGHVS and CDR2 FNYEAQ come from the germline V gene. The CDR3 has 14 amino acids. Trimming took 5 bases from V and 9 from J; bases not matched to a gene: 9. CDR3 coding DNA: TGTGCCAGCAGCGAGCACCTGGCGGGAGGGACGCAGTATTTT. Translation: CASSEHLAGGTQYF.

This clone was seen once. The chain has TRBV15 and TRBJ2-1, with a weak D call TRBD1 (5 bases). Germline values: CDR1 LNHNV, CDR2 YYDKDF (reference sequence). This CDR3 comprises 14 residues. Between the trimmed V and J ends, which lost 0 bases and 9 bases, there was a span of 12 bases. The CDR3 nucleotides read TGTGCCACCAGCAGAGACAGTGGGGCGAGTGAGCAGTTCTTC. As protein: CATSRDSGASEQFF.

This clone was picked up a small number of times. The rearrangement links TRBV9 to TRBJ1-4; D not certain. Trimming took 0 bases from V and 7 from J, leaving 19 bases between them. The length of the CDR3 is 17 residues. Germline assignment: CDR1 SGDLS and CDR2 YYNGEE. The CDR3: CASSVGSVSGFGEKLFF. The CDR3 DNA follows: TGTGCCAGCAGCGTAGGATCAGTTTCGGGGTTCGGTGAAAAACTGTTTTTT. Full variable domain (remainder filled in from reference TRBV9 and TRBJ1-4): DSGVTQTPKHLITATGQRVTLRCSPRSGDLSVYWYQQSLDQGLQFLIQYYNGEERAKGNILERFSAQQFPDLHSELNLSSLELGDSALYFCASSVGSVSGFGEKLFFGSGTQLSVL.

This sequence joins TRBV7-2 and TRBJ2-2; no clear D gene. Trimming removed 5 bases at V and 3 bases at J, with 10 bases between. CDR3 size: 14 residues. Germline loops: CDR1 SGHTA, CDR2 FQGNSA. The CDR3, as DNA: TGTGCCAGCAGCCCAGACCTAGACACCGGGGAGCTGTTTTTT. Translated: CASSPDLDTGELFF.

This clone was recorded only once. The chain joins TRBV5-4 to TRBJ1-4; 9 bases match TRBD1. J gave up 2 bases and V 3 bases, and 8 bases lay outside the gene matches. CDR3 length: 17 amino acids. From germline, CDR1 is SGHNT and CDR2 YYREEE (reference sequence). CDR3 amino acids: CASSSRGQGGTNEKLFF. The DNA of the CDR3 is TGTGCCAGCAGCTCAAGGGGACAGGGCGGTACTAATGAAAAACTGTTTTTT. Full variable domain (remainder filled in from reference TRBV5-4 and TRBJ1-4): ETGVTQSPTHLIKTRGQQVTLRCSSQSGHNTVSWYQQALGQGPQFIFQYYREEENGRGNFPPRFSGLQFPNYSSELNVNALELDDSALYLCASSSRGQGGTNEKLFFGSGTQLSVL.

This rearrangement joins TRBV5-1 to TRBJ2-1; 10 positions agree with TRBD2. CDR1 is SGHRS, CDR2 YFSETQ, per germline. The CDR3 is made up of 16 amino acids. V was clipped by 0 bases and J by 4 bases; unmatched bases: 4. The CDR3 nucleotides are TGCGCCAGCAGCTTGGCCCCTAGCGGGGGTTACAATGAGCAGTTCTTC. Protein product: CASSLAPSGGYNEQFF.

CDR3: CASSQDFRLATDTQYF. The CDR3, as DNA: TGTGCCAGCAGCCAAGATTTTCGGCTAGCAACAGATACGCAGTATTTT. The V gene is TRBV4-2, the J gene TRBJ2-3; tentative D call: TRBD2 (5 bases). The CDR3 spans 16 residues. Germline loops: CDR1 LGHNA, CDR2 YNFKEQ. Trimming pared 0 bases from V and 3 bases from J, leaving 13 bases between.

The chain carries TRBV5-1 and TRBJ2-2; the match to TRBD1 covers 9 bases. The CDR3 has 16 residues. From germline, CDR1 is SGHRS and CDR2 YFSETQ. Trimming at V came to 0 bases and at J to 7 bases, leaving 7 bases not matched to a gene. CDR3 in amino acids: CASSLATGTGIGELFF. DNA for the CDR3: TGCGCCAGCAGCTTGGCCACCGGGACAGGGATCGGGGAGCTGTTTTTT.

V is TRBV28 and J is TRBJ1-4; 8 bases map to TRBD1. V was pared by 6 bases and J by 0 bases, with 9 bases of the junction left unmatched. CDR1 and CDR2 from the germline V gene are MDHEN and SYDVKM. The CDR3 is 17 residues long. CDR3 residues: CASSTLDRGATNEKLFF. The CDR3 bases are TGTGCCAGCAGCACCCTAGACAGGGGAGCAACTAATGAAAAACTGTTTTTT.

This clone occurred a few times. The rearrangement links TRBV10-1 to TRBJ2-1, with 11 bases aligning to TRBD1. CDR3 length: 16 amino acids. Germline CDR1 and CDR2: WNHNN and SYGVQD (reference sequence). V lost 8 bases and J lost 8; bases outside the gene matches: 14. The CDR3 loop is CASDSRRTGGRDEQFF. The CDR3 DNA is TGCGCCAGCGATTCCCGTAGGACAGGGGGCCGAGATGAGCAGTTCTTC.

V usage is TRBV28 and J usage is TRBJ2-3; 9 nucleotides line up with TRBD2. Germline CDR1 MDHEN, CDR2 SYDVKM. J gave up 1 base and V 6 bases, and 8 bases lay outside the gene matches. The CDR3 is 16 residues long. The CDR3 coding sequence is TGTGCCAGCAGCCCTAGAGCGGGAGGCCGCACAGATACGCAGTATTTT. Translation gives CASSPRAGGRTDTQYF.

V is TRBV11-2 and J is TRBJ2-7; D is ambiguous. This CDR3 is 15 amino acids long. CDR1 and CDR2 (germline): SGHAT, FQNNGV. Trimming pared 7 bases from V and 0 bases from J, leaving 16 bases between. The CDR3 reads CASNDPGSVSYEQYF. CDR3 nucleotides: TGTGCCAGCAACGATCCAGGTTCTGTCTCCTACGAGCAGTACTTC.

The rearrangement uses TRBV9 and TRBJ2-5; maybe TRBD1 (7 bases). V lost 4 bases and J lost 5, with 12 bases in between. The CDR3 is 13 amino acids. Germline CDR1 SGDLS, CDR2 YYNGEE. The DNA for the CDR3 is TGTGCCAGCAGCCCAGGGGGGAGTGAGACCCAGTACTTC. It codes for CASSPGGSETQYF.